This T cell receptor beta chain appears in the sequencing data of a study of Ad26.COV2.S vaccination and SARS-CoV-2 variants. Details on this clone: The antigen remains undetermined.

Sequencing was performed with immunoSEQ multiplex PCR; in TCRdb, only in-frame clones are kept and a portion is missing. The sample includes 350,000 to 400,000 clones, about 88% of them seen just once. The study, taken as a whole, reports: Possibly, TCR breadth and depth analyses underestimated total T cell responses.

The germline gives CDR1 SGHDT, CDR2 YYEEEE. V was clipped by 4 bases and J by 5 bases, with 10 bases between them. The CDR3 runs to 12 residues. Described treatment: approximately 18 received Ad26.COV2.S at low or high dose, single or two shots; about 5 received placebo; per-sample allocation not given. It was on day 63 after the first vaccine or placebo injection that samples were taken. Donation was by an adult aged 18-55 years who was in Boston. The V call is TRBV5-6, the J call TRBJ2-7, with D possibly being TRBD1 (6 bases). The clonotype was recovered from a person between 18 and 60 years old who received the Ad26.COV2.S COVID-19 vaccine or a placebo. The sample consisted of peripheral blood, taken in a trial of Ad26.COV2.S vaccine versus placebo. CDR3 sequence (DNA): TGTGCCAGCAGCAGAGGGACAAACGAGCAGTACTTC. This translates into CASSRGTNEQYF.